What follows are 7 T cell receptor beta chains derived from one specimen sequenced in a study of early T cells in non-severe SARS-CoV-2 infection. TCRdb re-analysed the 5' RACE reads in MiXCR, keeping a single row per CDR3 protein. Of some 28,000 distinct CDR3 sequences in the sample, about 5% were seen once. The specimen sequenced was whole blood. The receptors here all came from an adult who was a healthcare worker with PCR-confirmed SARS-CoV-2 infection or an uninfected control (not recorded which).

This clonotype was counted ten times or more. The chain links TRBV6-2 or TRBV6-3 to TRBJ1-2, with TRBD1 matching 7 bases. Germline loops: CDR1 MNHEY, CDR2 SVGEGT. V lost 7 bases to trimming and J lost 1 base; unmatched junction nucleotides: 6. CDR3 length equals 14 residues. CDR3 in DNA: TGTGCCAGCACTCCGGGACAGCTTAACTATGGCTACACCTTC. As protein: CASTPGQLNYGYTF.

This clonotype showed up many times. The chain uses TRBV28 and TRBJ2-7; 10 nucleotides agree with TRBD2. Germline trimming cut 2 bases from V and 4 bases from J; bases unmatched to any gene: 11. Per the germline V gene, CDR1 is MDHEN and CDR2 is SYDVKM. This CDR3 region has 17 residues. CDR3 amino acids: CASSLPLAGRTGYEQYF. Here the CDR3 DNA reads TGTGCCAGCAGTTTACCACTAGCGGGGCGGACAGGTTACGAGCAGTACTTC.

As concerns this clonotype: At one boundary the junction diverges from the germline segment, which might be a read error. This chain joins TRBV28 and TRBJ2-7, with D possibly TRBD1 on 5 matching bases. Germline CDR1 is MDHEN and CDR2 is SYDVKM. The length of the CDR3 is 14 residues. This CDR3 reads CANSLIQDNYEQYF. CDR3 DNA: TGTGCCAACAGTTTAATACAGGACAACTACGAGCAGTACTTC.

This clonotype was recorded many times. The rearrangement uses TRBV5-1 and TRBJ2-1; 7 nucleotides line up with TRBD2. CDR3 length equals 15 residues. Unmatched junction bases numbered 2, after V lost 2 bases and J lost 0 bases. CDR1 is SGHRS and CDR2 is YFSETQ in the germline V gene. The CDR3 nucleotides read TGCGCCAGCAGCTTACTAGCGAGCTCCTACAATGAGCAGTTCTTC. This gives the protein CASSLLASSYNEQFF.

This clonotype was observed at least ten times. This rearrangement joins TRBV5-5 to TRBJ2-1; D might be TRBD1 (6 bases). The CDR3 contains 16 residues. Trimming removed 0 bases at V and 0 bases at J, with 10 bases between. Germline-derived CDR1 and CDR2 are SGHKS and YYEKEE (reference sequence). The CDR3 sequence is CASSLAGVSSYNEQFF. The CDR3 region has the DNA TGTGCCAGCAGCTTGGCAGGGGTGTCCTCCTACAATGAGCAGTTCTTC.

This clonotype was seen at least ten times. The chain employs TRBV5-1 and TRBJ2-7, with unresolved D. The germline gives CDR1 SGHRS, CDR2 YFSETQ. The V end lost 0 bases, the J end lost 5 bases, and 12 bases lay between the germline ends. The CDR3 contains 14 residues. The CDR3 protein is CASSLAFSGNEQYF. CDR3 in DNA: TGCGCCAGCAGCTTGGCCTTCTCGGGTAACGAGCAGTACTTC.

This clonotype was counted many times. The rearrangement uses TRBV14 and TRBJ2-1; D remains ambiguous. Germline V lookup: CDR1 SGHDN, CDR2 FVKESK. Trimming cost V 4 bases and J 1 base, with 14 bases left between them. The length of the CDR3 is 16 residues. For the CDR3, the DNA is TGTGCCAGCAGCCCCGGAGAGCCCGCGTCCTACAATGAGCAGTTCTTC. It specifies CASSPGEPASYNEQFF.